The 19 T cell receptor beta chains listed next were all sequenced from one sample in a study of cytomegalovirus exposure and HLA in healthy donors. The PCR ran on 60 Vbeta and 13 Jbeta primers. Produced via immunoSEQ multiplex PCR; TCRdb's table is partial and in-frame only. Of 160,000 or so clones listed, 65% to 85% were seen once; the top ten hold less than 2%. The sequencing sample was made of PBMCs. These TCRs come from a young woman in good health and CMV-seronegative.

The chain combines TRBV5-6 with TRBJ1-1, with 9 bases that match TRBD1. Germline V CDR1 and CDR2: SGHDT, YYEEEE. The junction had 1 base not matched to a gene; V was cut back by 3 bases and J by 4 bases. The CDR3 contains 13 residues. CDR3 sequence reads: CASSWDRATEAFF. In DNA, the CDR3 is TGTGCCAGCAGCTGGGACAGGGCCACTGAAGCTTTCTTT. The full variable domain, in which reference TRBV5-6 and TRBJ1-1 provide the parts outside the CDR3, is DAGVTQSPTHLIKTRGQQVTLRCSPKSGHDTVSWYQQALGQGPQFIFQYYEEEERQRGNFPDRFSGHQFPNYSSELNVNALLLGDSALYLCASSWDRATEAFFGQGTRLTVV.

The J gene is TRBJ1-2, the V gene TRBV29-1; 11 bases are shared with TRBD1. Germline-derived CDR1 and CDR2 are SQVTM and ANQGSEA. The CDR3 is 13 amino acids. Unmatched junction bases numbered 3, after V lost 4 bases and J lost 5 bases. The CDR3: CSVAGQGEYGYTF. CDR3 sequence (DNA): TGCAGCGTTGCGGGACAGGGGGAGTATGGCTACACCTTC.

In its sample, this clone was seen a few times. The chain employs TRBV7-2 and TRBJ1-5, with 9 positions matching TRBD1. The V segment lost 1 base and the J segment 5 bases; nucleotides outside the gene matches: 6. This CDR3 comprises 16 residues. Germline values: CDR1 SGHTA, CDR2 FQGNSA. The CDR3 nucleotides are TGTGCCAGCAGCTTAGAAAGGACAGGGGTTCATCAGCCCCAGCATTTT. It specifies CASSLERTGVHQPQHF.

The chain recombines TRBV15 with TRBJ1-2; 11 bases agree with TRBD1. Germline V gene lookup returns CDR1 LNHNV and CDR2 YYDKDF (reference sequence). V dropped 4 bases and J dropped 3; count of bases not matched to a gene: 4. The CDR3 is 15 residues long. CDR3: CATSTGTGGYYGYTF. CDR3 sequence (DNA): TGTGCCACCAGCACCGGGACAGGGGGATACTATGGCTACACCTTC.

This clone was picked up a small number of times. The chain joins TRBV6-6 to TRBJ2-2; TRBD1 is a possible D gene (6 bases). The CDR3 is 15 amino acids. V lost 7 bases, J lost 1 base, and 13 bases lay in between. The V gene's germline CDR1 is MNHNY and CDR2 SVGAGI (reference sequence). CDR3: CASTADRKNTGELFF. The CDR3 DNA is TGTGCCAGCACTGCGGACAGAAAGAACACCGGGGAGCTGTTTTTT.

V usage is TRBV5-1 and J usage is TRBJ1-1; TRBD1 is a possible D gene (6 bases). V gave up 2 bases and J gave up 1 base, with 9 bases separating them. The CDR3 sequence is 14 residues long. Germline CDR1 and CDR2: SGHRS and YFSETQ. CDR3 DNA sequence: TGCGCCAGCAGCTTTCAGACAGGGAACACTGAAGCTTTCTTT. It yields the protein CASSFQTGNTEAFF.

The chain employs TRBV30 and TRBJ2-2; D is unclear. V was pared by 5 bases and J by 3 bases, with 7 bases between. The germline V gene has CDR1 GTSNPN and CDR2 SVGIG (reference sequence). This CDR3 spans 12 amino acids. CDR3 sequence reads: CAWPRDTGELFF. The CDR3 DNA reads TGTGCCTGGCCCCGGGACACCGGGGAGCTGTTTTTT.

This clone appeared a few times. The sample has other DNA sequences that encode this CDR3 too. The chain carries TRBV30 and TRBJ1-1, with unresolved D. There are 12 residues in the CDR3. Germline lookup yields CDR1 GTSNPN and CDR2 SVGIG (reference sequence). V dropped 5 bases and J dropped 1 base, with 8 bases sitting between them. The CDR3 nucleotides are TGTGCCTGGGGCCGGAGGAACACTGAAGCTTTCTTT. This codes for CAWGRRNTEAFF.

This clone was found a few times. The chain couples TRBV30 to TRBJ2-7; TRBD2 agrees at 7 bases. CDR3 length: 13 residues. Germline V gene lookup returns CDR1 GTSNPN and CDR2 SVGIG (reference sequence). V shed 0 bases, J shed 4 bases, and the junction held 3 bases outside the gene matches. The CDR3 DNA reads as TGTGCCTGGAGTGTATGGGGGGGATACGAGCAGTACTTC. This translates into CAWSVWGGYEQYF.

This clone appeared a few times. This chain links TRBV6-1 with TRBJ2-2; no clear D. Germline V gene data show CDR1 as MNHNS and CDR2 as SASEGT. CDR3 size: 14 residues. V dropped 8 bases and J dropped 3 bases, with 13 bases sitting between them. The CDR3 sequence: CASCGAEHTGELFF. CDR3 DNA sequence: TGTGCCAGCTGTGGCGCGGAGCACACCGGGGAGCTGTTTTTT.

This rearrangement joins TRBV11-3 to TRBJ1-5; 9 positions match TRBD1. The V gene end was trimmed by 5 bases and the J gene end by 5 bases; junction bases not matched to a gene: 7. CDR3 length equals 15 residues. Germline CDR1 is SGHNT and CDR2 is YENEEA. In DNA, the CDR3 is TGTGCCAGCAGCCTTCCGGGACAGGGCTATCAGCCCCAGCATTTT. Amino acids: CASSLPGQGYQPQHF.

The chain uses TRBV27 and TRBJ2-5, with D perhaps matching TRBD2 (5 bases). The germline CDR1 and CDR2 sequences are MNHEY and SMNVEV (reference sequence). V was pared by 7 bases and J by 4 bases, with 10 bases between. This CDR3 is 12 amino acids long. The CDR3 DNA reads as TGTGCCAGCACTAGTGGAGGAGAGACCCAGTACTTC. This sequence encodes CASTSGGETQYF.

Notes on this clone: At one boundary the junction diverges from the germline segment, which might be a read error. This chain joins TRBV7-9 and TRBJ2-7; 9 positions match TRBD1. CDR3 length: 14 residues. Germline CDR1 SEHNR, CDR2 FQNEAQ (reference sequence). CDR3 loop: CSSSRTGARYEQYF. DNA for the CDR3: TGTTCCAGCAGCCGGACAGGGGCGAGATACGAGCAGTACTTC.

Concerning this clone itself: One junction end disagrees with the germline gene, perhaps due to a read error. V usage is TRBV7-9 and J usage is TRBJ1-2; D unclear. CDR1 is SEHNR, CDR2 FQNEAQ, per germline (reference sequence). This CDR3 spans 14 amino acids. CDR3 in amino acids: CSSSLEAGNYGYTF. For the CDR3, the DNA is TGTTCCAGCAGCTTAGAGGCAGGAAACTATGGCTACACCTTC.

The chain employs TRBV6-5 and TRBJ1-1; D might be TRBD1 (5 bases). The CDR3 sequence is 13 residues long. Germline values: CDR1 MNHEY, CDR2 SVGAGI. Trimming shortened V by 2 bases and J by 5 bases, and 9 bases separated the two germline ends. The CDR3 nucleotides read TGTGCCAGCAGTTACGGGGGGGGGACTGAAGCTTTCTTT. As protein: CASSYGGGTEAFF.

Written as DNA, the CDR3 is TGCGCCAGCAGCTTGGCCTTGGCACAGGCGAACACTGAAGCTTTCTTT. Translated, it gives CASSLALAQANTEAFF. This chain joins TRBV5-1 and TRBJ1-1; perhaps TRBD1 as D (5 bases). Germline-derived CDR1 and CDR2 are SGHRS and YFSETQ. V gave up 0 bases and J gave up 1 base, with 13 bases separating them. This CDR3 spans 16 amino acids.

In this sample, this clone turned up a few times. This chain joins TRBV19 and TRBJ1-5; D uncertain. V was clipped by 9 bases and J by 3 bases, with 12 bases between them. This CDR3 comprises 13 residues. Per the germline V gene, CDR1 is LNHDA and CDR2 is SQIVND (reference sequence). The CDR3 sequence: CASTLYNNQPQHF. For the CDR3, the DNA is TGTGCCAGCACGTTATACAACAATCAGCCCCAGCATTTT.

This chain links TRBV5-6 with TRBJ1-4, with 7 bases that match TRBD1. The CDR3 totals 15 residues. J was trimmed by 3 bases and V by 0 bases; bases with no gene match: 2. The germline V gene has CDR1 SGHDT and CDR2 YYEEEE. Here the CDR3 DNA reads TGTGCCAGCAGCTTGGCCACAGGGGCTAATGAAAAACTGTTTTTT. This codes for CASSLATGANEKLFF.

The V and J genes are TRBV7-9 and TRBJ2-3; D is unclear. The germline V and J ends were trimmed by 5 bases and 4 bases, with 10 bases remaining between them. Germline V gene data show CDR1 as SEHNR and CDR2 as FQNEAQ (reference sequence). This CDR3 spans 13 amino acids. Here the CDR3 DNA reads TGTGCCAGCAGCCCGCCCCTAGCAGATACGCAGTATTTT. This gives the protein CASSPPLADTQYF.